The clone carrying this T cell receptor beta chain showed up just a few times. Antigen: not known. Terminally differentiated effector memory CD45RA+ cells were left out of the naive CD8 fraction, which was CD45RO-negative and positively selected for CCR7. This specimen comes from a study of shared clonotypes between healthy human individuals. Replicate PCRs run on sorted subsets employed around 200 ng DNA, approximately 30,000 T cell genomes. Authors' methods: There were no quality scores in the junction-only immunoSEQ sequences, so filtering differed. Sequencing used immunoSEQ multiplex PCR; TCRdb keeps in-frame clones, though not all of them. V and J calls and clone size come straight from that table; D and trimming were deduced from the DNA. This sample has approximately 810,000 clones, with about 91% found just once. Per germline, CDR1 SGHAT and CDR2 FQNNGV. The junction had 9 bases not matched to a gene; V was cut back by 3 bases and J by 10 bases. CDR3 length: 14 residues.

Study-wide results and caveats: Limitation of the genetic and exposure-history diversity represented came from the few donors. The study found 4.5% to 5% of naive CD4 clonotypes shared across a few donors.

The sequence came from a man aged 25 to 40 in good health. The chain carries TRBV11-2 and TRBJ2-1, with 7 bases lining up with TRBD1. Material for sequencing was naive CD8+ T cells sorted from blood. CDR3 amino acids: CASSFGTGENEQFF. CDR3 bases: TGTGCCAGCAGCTTCGGTACAGGGGAGAACGAGCAGTTCTTC.